This note documents a single T cell receptor (beta chain) sequence. Trimming removed 4 bases at V and 0 bases at J, with 7 bases between. The CDR3 is 14 amino acids. Germline V gene sequence: CDR1 MNHEY, CDR2 SVGAGI. The protocol was immunoSEQ multiplex PCR, while the TCRdb copy is restricted to in-frame clones and leaves out a portion. The repertoire holds over 85,000 clones, with under 85% as singletons. This entry belongs to a study of blood T cell repertoires in COVID-19. The genes are TRBV6-5 and TRBJ2-4, with a weak D call TRBD2 (5 bases). This clonotype was sampled from a man in his 70s with acute or convalescent COVID-19. Source material: peripheral blood. In DNA form, the CDR3 reads TGTGCCAGCAGTTCCGGACTAGCCAAAAACATTCAGTACTTC. This translates into CASSSGLAKNIQYF.